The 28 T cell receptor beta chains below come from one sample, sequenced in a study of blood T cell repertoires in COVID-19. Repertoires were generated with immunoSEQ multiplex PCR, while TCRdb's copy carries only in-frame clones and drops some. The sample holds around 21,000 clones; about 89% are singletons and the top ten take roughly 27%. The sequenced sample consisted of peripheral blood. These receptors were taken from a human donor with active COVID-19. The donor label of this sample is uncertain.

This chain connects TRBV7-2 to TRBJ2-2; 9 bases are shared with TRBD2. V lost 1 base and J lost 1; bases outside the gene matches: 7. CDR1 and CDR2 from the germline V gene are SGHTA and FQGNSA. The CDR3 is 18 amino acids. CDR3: CASSLGYRGRGNTGELFF. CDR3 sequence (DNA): TGTGCCAGCAGCTTAGGATACCGCGGGAGGGGGAACACCGGGGAGCTGTTTTTT.

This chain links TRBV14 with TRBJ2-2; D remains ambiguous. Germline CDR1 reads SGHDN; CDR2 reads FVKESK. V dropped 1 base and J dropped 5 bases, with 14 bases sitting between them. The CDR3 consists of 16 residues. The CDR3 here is CASSQGGLKQTGELFF. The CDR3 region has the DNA TGTGCCAGCAGCCAAGGAGGCCTGAAGCAAACCGGGGAGCTGTTTTTT.

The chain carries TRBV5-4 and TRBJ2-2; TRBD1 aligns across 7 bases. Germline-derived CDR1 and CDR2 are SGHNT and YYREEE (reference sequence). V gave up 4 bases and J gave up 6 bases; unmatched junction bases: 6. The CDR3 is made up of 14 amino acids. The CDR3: CASSIDRAAGELFF. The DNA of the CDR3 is TGTGCCAGCAGCATCGACAGGGCGGCCGGGGAGCTGTTTTTT.

CDR3: CASRYAGASGSTDTQYF. The CDR3 DNA sequence: TGTGCCAGTAGATATGCGGGGGCTAGCGGGAGTACAGATACGCAGTATTTT. The chain joins TRBV19 to TRBJ2-3; 10 nucleotides agree with TRBD2. J was trimmed by 3 bases and V by 6 bases; bases with no gene match: 12. The CDR3 totals 17 residues. In germline, CDR1 is LNHDA, CDR2 SQIVND (reference sequence).

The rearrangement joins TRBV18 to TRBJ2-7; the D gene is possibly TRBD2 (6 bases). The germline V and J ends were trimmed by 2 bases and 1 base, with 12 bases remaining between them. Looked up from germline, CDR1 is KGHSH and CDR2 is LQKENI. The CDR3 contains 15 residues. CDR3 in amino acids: CASSPTAGRSYEQYF. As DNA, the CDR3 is TGTGCCAGCTCACCAACGGCGGGGCGATCCTACGAGCAGTACTTC.

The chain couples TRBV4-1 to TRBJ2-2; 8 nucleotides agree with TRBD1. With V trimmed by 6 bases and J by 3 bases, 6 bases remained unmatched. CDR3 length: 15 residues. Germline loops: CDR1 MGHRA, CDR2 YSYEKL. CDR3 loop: CASRQGDRDTGELFF. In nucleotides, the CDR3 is TGCGCCAGCAGACAGGGGGATCGGGACACCGGGGAGCTGTTTTTT.

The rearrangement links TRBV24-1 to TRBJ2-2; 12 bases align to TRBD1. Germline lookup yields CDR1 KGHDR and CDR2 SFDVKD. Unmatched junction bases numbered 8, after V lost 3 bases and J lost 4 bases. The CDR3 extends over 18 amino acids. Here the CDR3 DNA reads TGTGCCACCAGTGATCCGGGACAGGGGGCAATGGGCACCGGGGAGCTGTTTTTT. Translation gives CATSDPGQGAMGTGELFF.

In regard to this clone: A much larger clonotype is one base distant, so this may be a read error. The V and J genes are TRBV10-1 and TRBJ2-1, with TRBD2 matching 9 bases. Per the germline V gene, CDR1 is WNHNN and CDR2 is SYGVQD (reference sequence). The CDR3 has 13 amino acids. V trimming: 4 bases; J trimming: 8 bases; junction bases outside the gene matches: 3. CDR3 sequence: CASSASGIYEQFF. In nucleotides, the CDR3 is TGCGCCAGCAGTGCTAGCGGGATATATGAGCAGTTCTTC.

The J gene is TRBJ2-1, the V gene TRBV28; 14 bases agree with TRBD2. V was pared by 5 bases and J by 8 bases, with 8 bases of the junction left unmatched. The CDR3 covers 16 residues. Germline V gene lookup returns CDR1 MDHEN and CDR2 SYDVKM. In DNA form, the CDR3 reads TGTGCCAGCAGTGTCGGACTAGCGGGAGGCGCCCATGAGCAGTTCTTC. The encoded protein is CASSVGLAGGAHEQFF.

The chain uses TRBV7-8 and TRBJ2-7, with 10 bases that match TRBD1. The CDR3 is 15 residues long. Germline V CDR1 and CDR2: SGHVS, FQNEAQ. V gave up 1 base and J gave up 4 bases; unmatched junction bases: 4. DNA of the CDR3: TGTGCCAGCAGCTTAGGGGGGACAGGGGAATACGAGCAGTACTTC. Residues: CASSLGGTGEYEQYF.

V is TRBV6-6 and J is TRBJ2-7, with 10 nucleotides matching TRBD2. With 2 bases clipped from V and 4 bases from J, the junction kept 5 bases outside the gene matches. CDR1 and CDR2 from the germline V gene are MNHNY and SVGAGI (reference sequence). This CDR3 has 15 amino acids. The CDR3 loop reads CASSYVASGGYEQYF. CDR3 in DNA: TGTGCCAGCAGTTACGTGGCTAGCGGGGGTTACGAGCAGTACTTC.

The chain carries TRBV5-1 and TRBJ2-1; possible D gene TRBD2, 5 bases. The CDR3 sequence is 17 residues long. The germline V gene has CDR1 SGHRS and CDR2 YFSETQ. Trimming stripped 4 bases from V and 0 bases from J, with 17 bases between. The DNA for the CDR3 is TGCGCCAGCAGCACTTATTTCAGCGGAATCTCCTACAATGAGCAGTTCTTC. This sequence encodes CASSTYFSGISYNEQFF.

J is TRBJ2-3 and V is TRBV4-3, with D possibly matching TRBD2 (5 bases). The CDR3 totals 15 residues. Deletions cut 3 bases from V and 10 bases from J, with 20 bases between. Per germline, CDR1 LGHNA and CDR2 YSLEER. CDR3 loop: CASSQEPWTEVAQYF. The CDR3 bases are TGCGCCAGCAGCCAGGAGCCGTGGACGGAGGTAGCGCAGTATTTT.

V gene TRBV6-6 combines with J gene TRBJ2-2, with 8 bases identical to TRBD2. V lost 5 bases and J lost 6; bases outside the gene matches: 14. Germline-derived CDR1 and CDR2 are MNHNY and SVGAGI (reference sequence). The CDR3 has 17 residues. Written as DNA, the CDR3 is TGTGCCAGCAGTCTGGGCACCGGGACTAGGGGCGCCGGGGAGCTGTTTTTT. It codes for CASSLGTGTRGAGELFF.

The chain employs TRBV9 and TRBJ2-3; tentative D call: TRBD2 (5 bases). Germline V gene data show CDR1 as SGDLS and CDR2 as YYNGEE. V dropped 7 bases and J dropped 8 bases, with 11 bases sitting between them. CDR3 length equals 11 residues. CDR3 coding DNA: TGTGCCAGCTCCGGAGGTGGTACGCAGTATTTT. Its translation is CASSGGGTQYF.

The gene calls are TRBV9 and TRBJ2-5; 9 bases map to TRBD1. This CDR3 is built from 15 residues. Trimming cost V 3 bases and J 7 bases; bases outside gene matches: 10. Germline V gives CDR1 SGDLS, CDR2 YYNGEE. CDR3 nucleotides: TGTGCCAGCAGCGCGGGGGACAGGGTCCTTGGGACCCAGTACTTC. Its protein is CASSAGDRVLGTQYF.

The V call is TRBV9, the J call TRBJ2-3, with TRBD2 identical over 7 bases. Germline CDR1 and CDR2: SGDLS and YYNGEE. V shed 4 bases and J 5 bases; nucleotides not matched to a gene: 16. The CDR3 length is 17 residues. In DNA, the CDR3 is TGTGCCAGCAGCCCTGGGACTCACGGACTAGTTTTAGATACGCAGTATTTT. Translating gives CASSPGTHGLVLDTQYF.

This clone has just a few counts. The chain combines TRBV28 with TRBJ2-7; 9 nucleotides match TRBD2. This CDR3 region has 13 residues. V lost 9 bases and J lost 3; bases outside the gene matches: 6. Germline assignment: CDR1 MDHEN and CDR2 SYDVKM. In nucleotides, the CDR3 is TGTGCCAGTGTGACTAGCGGATTCTACGAGCAGTACTTC. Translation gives CASVTSGFYEQYF.

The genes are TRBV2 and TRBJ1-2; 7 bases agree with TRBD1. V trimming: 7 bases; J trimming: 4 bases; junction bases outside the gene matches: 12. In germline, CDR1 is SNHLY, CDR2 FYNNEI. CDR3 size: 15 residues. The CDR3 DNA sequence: TGTGCCAGCACGGCCCGACAGGGAGATAGCTATGGCTACACCTTC. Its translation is CASTARQGDSYGYTF.

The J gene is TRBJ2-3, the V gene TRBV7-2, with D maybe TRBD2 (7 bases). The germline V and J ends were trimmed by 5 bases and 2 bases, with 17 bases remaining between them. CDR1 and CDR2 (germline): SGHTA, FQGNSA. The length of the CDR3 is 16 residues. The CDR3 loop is CASSGGGADVTDTQYF. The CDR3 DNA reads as TGTGCCAGCAGCGGGGGGGGCGCGGATGTCACAGATACGCAGTATTTT.

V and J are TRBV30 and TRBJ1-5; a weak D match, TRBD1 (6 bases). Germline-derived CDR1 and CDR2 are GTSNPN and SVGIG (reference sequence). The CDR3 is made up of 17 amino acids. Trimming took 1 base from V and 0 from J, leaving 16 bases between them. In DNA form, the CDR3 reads TGTGCCTGGAGTGCCCCGGGACACACCATTAGCAATCAGCCCCAGCATTTT. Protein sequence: CAWSAPGHTISNQPQHF.

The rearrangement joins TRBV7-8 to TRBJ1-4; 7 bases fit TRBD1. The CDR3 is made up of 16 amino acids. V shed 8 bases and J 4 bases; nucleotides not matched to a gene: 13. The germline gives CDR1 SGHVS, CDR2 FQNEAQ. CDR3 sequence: CASSQPSRGNNEKLFF. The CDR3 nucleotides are TGTGCCAGCTCACAGCCAAGCAGGGGGAATAATGAAAAACTGTTTTTT.

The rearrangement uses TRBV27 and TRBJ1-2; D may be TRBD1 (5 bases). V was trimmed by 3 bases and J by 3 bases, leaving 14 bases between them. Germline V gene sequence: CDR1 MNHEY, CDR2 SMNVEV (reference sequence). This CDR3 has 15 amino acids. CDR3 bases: TGTGCCAGCAGTTTCCGACAAGGGGAATACTATGGCTACACCTTC. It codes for CASSFRQGEYYGYTF.

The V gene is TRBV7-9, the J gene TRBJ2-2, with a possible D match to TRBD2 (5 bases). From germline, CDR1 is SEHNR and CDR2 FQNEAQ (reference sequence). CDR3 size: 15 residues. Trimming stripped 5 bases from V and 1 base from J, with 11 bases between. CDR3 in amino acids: CASSVRTGNTGELFF. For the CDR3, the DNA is TGTGCCAGCAGCGTAAGGACTGGGAACACCGGGGAGCTGTTTTTT.

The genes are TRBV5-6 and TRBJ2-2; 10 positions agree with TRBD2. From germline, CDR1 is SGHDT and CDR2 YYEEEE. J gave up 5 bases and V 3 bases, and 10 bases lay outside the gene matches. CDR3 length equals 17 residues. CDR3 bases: TGTGCCAGCAGCTGGATGCTAGCGGGAGTCGGAACCGGGGAGCTGTTTTTT. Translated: CASSWMLAGVGTGELFF.

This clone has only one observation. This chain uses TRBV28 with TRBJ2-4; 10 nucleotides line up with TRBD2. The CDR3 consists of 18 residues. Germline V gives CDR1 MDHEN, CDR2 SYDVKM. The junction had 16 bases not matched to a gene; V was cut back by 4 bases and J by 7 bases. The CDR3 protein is CASSSTDFVAGGPNIQYF. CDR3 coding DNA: TGTGCCAGCAGTTCCACGGATTTCGTAGCGGGAGGCCCGAACATTCAGTACTTC.

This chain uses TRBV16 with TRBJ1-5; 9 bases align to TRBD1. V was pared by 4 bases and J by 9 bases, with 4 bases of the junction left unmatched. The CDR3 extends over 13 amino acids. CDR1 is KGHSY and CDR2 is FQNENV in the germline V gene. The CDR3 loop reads CASSLQGAGPQHF. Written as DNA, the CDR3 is TGTGCCAGCAGCCTACAGGGGGCAGGGCCCCAGCATTTT.

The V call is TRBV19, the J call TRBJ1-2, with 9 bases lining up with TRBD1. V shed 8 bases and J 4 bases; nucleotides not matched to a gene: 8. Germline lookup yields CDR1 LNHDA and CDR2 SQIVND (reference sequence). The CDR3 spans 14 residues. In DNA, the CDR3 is TGTGCCAGTGGTAACCGGGACAGGGCCTATGGCTACACCTTC. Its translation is CASGNRDRAYGYTF.